These 32 T cell receptor beta chains came from one sample sequenced in a study of early T cells in non-severe SARS-CoV-2 infection. From the 5' RACE reads, TCRdb called clonotypes with MiXCR, one entry per CDR3 protein. Seen here are 30,000 to 35,000 distinct CDR3 sequences, over 6.5% observed once, and the top ten hold roughly 4.1%. The specimen sequenced was whole blood. These receptor sequences come from an adult who was a healthcare worker with PCR-confirmed SARS-CoV-2 infection or an uninfected control (not recorded which).

This clonotype was detected many times. This sequence joins TRBV28 and TRBJ2-3; 13 nucleotides match TRBD2. CDR1 is MDHEN and CDR2 is SYDVKM in the germline V gene. The ends lost 6 bases at V and 5 bases at J; junction bases unmatched: 2. CDR3 length equals 14 residues. CDR3 in DNA: TGTGCCAGCAGCCGGACTAGCGGGGGAGATACGCAGTATTTT. Protein sequence: CASSRTSGGDTQYF.

The V call is TRBV20-1, the J call TRBJ1-6; D uncertain. V shed 5 bases and J shed 8 bases, with 13 bases lying between them. Germline loops: CDR1 DFQATT, CDR2 SNEGSKA (reference sequence). CDR3 length: 13 residues. The CDR3 DNA is TGCAGTGCTCATCCGCCTGGGGATTCACCCCTCCACTTT. It is translated as CSAHPPGDSPLHF.

This clonotype was observed many times. This sequence joins TRBV18 and TRBJ2-7; D unresolved. The CDR3 is 12 amino acids. The ends were cut back, 3 bases at V and 4 bases at J, with 7 bases in the middle. Germline V gene data show CDR1 as KGHSH and CDR2 as LQKENI. The CDR3 region has the DNA TGTGCCAGCTCACCGGCATCGTACGAGCAGTACTTC. It translates to CASSPASYEQYF.

This clonotype has a count of ten or more. The rearrangement joins TRBV9 to TRBJ2-1; maybe TRBD2 (6 bases). The CDR3 is 17 residues long. From germline, CDR1 is SGDLS and CDR2 YYNGEE. Trimming removed 0 bases at V and 7 bases at J, with 20 bases between. As DNA, the CDR3 is TGTGCCAGCAGCGTAGTCTTCGGGAGTCCGTACGGGAATGAGCAGTTCTTC. This sequence encodes CASSVVFGSPYGNEQFF.

This clonotype occurred many times. The chain carries TRBV7-2 and TRBJ2-1; TRBD2 matches 13 bases. Germline lookup yields CDR1 SGHTA and CDR2 FQGNSA. The trim removed 0 bases at V and 2 bases at J, leaving 4 bases unmatched. The CDR3 loop spans 18 amino acids. The CDR3: CASSLAGLAGPTYNEQFF. For the CDR3, the DNA is TGTGCCAGCAGCTTAGCGGGACTAGCGGGACCAACCTACAATGAGCAGTTCTTC.

This clonotype occurred many times. This sequence joins TRBV29-1 and TRBJ2-7; D is uncertain. Germline V lookup: CDR1 SQVTM, CDR2 ANQGSEA. The V and J ends lost 4 bases and 0 bases respectively, with 7 bases between them. The CDR3 contains 12 residues. The CDR3 spells CSVAGNSYEQYF. DNA for the CDR3: TGCAGCGTTGCTGGGAACTCCTACGAGCAGTACTTC.

This clonotype was recorded at least ten times. The chain couples TRBV7-9 to TRBJ2-1; D gene uncertain. With 3 bases removed from V and 6 bases from J, the gap between germline ends came to 6 bases. This CDR3 is 12 amino acids long. CDR1 and CDR2 from the germline V gene are SEHNR and FQNEAQ (reference sequence). The CDR3 reads CASSFASNEQFF. Here the CDR3 DNA reads TGTGCCAGCAGCTTCGCATCCAATGAGCAGTTCTTC.

The sample holds many counts of this clonotype. The rearrangement uses TRBV19 and TRBJ1-1; 9 nucleotides line up with TRBD1. The CDR3 has 15 residues. CDR1 and CDR2 (germline): LNHDA, SQIVND (reference sequence). Unmatched junction bases numbered 6, after V lost 6 bases and J lost 1 base. CDR3 loop: CASRLTGGRNTEAFF. The DNA of the CDR3 is TGTGCCAGTAGATTGACAGGGGGACGGAACACTGAAGCTTTCTTT.

Regarding this clonotype: A single base separates this from a much larger clone, so it may be a read error. The chain employs TRBV6-5 and TRBJ2-1; weak D call: TRBD1 (5 bases). V shed 7 bases and J shed 4 bases, with 14 bases lying between them. CDR1 and CDR2 from the germline V gene are MNHEY and SVGAGI. The CDR3 runs 14 residues. The CDR3 is CASNHRNRYNEQFF. The CDR3 coding sequence is TGTGCCAGCAATCACCGGAACAGGTACAATGAGCAGTTCTTC.

This clonotype was recorded many times. The CDR3 coding sequence is TGTGCCAGCAGCGTCCGGGGGCTAGCGGGTTACAATGAGCAGTTCTTC. Its protein product is CASSVRGLAGYNEQFF. The chain recombines TRBV7-8 with TRBJ2-1, with 8 bases lining up with TRBD2. V dropped 5 bases and J dropped 4; count of bases not matched to a gene: 10. Germline CDR1 and CDR2: SGHVS and FQNEAQ. This CDR3 spans 16 amino acids.

This clonotype was seen only a few times. The chain joins TRBV4-1 to TRBJ2-1; TRBD2 aligns across 10 bases. Trimming removed 4 bases from V and 8 bases from J; junction bases left unmatched: 8. The V gene's germline CDR1 is MGHRA and CDR2 YSYEKL. This CDR3 contains 15 residues. The CDR3 DNA sequence: TGCGCCAGCAGCCCTCCTAGCGGGAGAGTAGATGAGCAGTTCTTC. Amino acid sequence: CASSPPSGRVDEQFF.

This clonotype came up a few times. The CDR3 DNA reads TGTGCCTGGAATCCGGGACTAGGGTACAATGAGCAGTTCTTC. It yields the protein CAWNPGLGYNEQFF. This chain connects TRBV30 to TRBJ2-1, with 8 positions matching TRBD2. The V and J ends lost 4 bases and 4 bases, in that order; junction bases with no gene match: 6. CDR3 length: 14 amino acids. The germline V gene has CDR1 GTSNPN and CDR2 SVGIG (reference sequence).

This clonotype was detected only a few times. The chain links TRBV20-1 to TRBJ1-4, with 8 bases that match TRBD1. V was clipped by 2 bases and J by 3 bases; unmatched bases: 2. The CDR3 sequence is 14 residues long. The germline gives CDR1 DFQATT, CDR2 SNEGSKA (reference sequence). The CDR3 DNA reads TGCAGTGCTAGACCAGGGGGCTCTAATGAAAAACTGTTTTTT. This gives the protein CSARPGGSNEKLFF.

This clonotype was detected many times. This chain joins TRBV10-2 and TRBJ2-7, with 10 bases matching TRBD2. Unmatched junction bases numbered 17, after V lost 3 bases and J lost 6 bases. Germline CDR1 WSHSY, CDR2 SAAADI. CDR3 length: 18 amino acids. The CDR3 bases are TGCGCCAGCAGTGAACACCTAGCGGGAGCCCCACCAGGGAGCGAGCAGTACTTC. This translates into CASSEHLAGAPPGSEQYF.

In DNA, the CDR3 is TGCAGCGTTGCGGCCTCCTTGGACACTGAAGCTTTCTTT. Protein sequence: CSVAASLDTEAFF. The chain is built from TRBV29-1 and TRBJ1-1; D is undetermined. Trimming stripped 4 bases from V and 3 bases from J, with 12 bases between. Germline V gene data show CDR1 as SQVTM and CDR2 as ANQGSEA. This CDR3 contains 13 residues. Complete variable domain (other parts from reference TRBV29-1 and TRBJ1-1): SAVISQKPSRDICQRGTSLTIQCQVDSQVTMMFWYRQQPGQSLTLIATANQGSEATYESGFVIDKFPISRPNLTFSTLTVSNMSPEDSSIYLCSVAASLDTEAFFGQGTRLTVV.

This clonotype was observed a few times. The chain recombines TRBV30 with TRBJ2-1; TRBD2 is a possible D gene (7 bases). The CDR3 is 15 amino acids. Deletions cut 1 base from V and 4 bases from J, with 14 bases between. Germline assignment: CDR1 GTSNPN and CDR2 SVGIG (reference sequence). Written as DNA, the CDR3 is TGTGCCTGGAGTGAAACGGGGGGCCCTTACAATGAGCAGTTCTTC. This gives the protein CAWSETGGPYNEQFF. Full variable domain (remainder filled in from reference TRBV30 and TRBJ2-1): SQTIHQWPATLVQPVGSPLSLECTVEGTSNPNLYWYRQAAGRGLQLLFYSVGIGQISSEVPQNLSASRPQDRQFILSSKKLLLSDSGFYLCAWSETGGPYNEQFFGPGTRLTVL.

This clonotype appeared many times. This rearrangement joins TRBV24-1 to TRBJ2-2, with TRBD1 identical over 8 bases. V trimming: 4 bases; J trimming: 4 bases; junction bases outside the gene matches: 4. CDR1 and CDR2 from the germline V gene are KGHDR and SFDVKD. The CDR3 has 15 residues. DNA for the CDR3: TGTGCCACCAGTGAGGAGGACAGGGTCACCGGGGAGCTGTTTTTT. Translating gives CATSEEDRVTGELFF.

This clonotype was observed a few times. V and J are TRBV19 and TRBJ2-1; 15 bases are shared with TRBD2. This CDR3 region has 13 residues. The V gene's germline CDR1 is LNHDA and CDR2 SQIVND (reference sequence). Trimming removed 9 bases from V and 7 bases from J; junction bases left unmatched: 1. The CDR3 loop reads CASGTSGGNEQFF. The CDR3 bases are TGTGCCAGCGGGACTAGCGGGGGGAATGAGCAGTTCTTC.

In its sample, this clonotype was seen many times. The gene calls are TRBV4-1 and TRBJ2-3, with 9 bases that match TRBD2. This CDR3 spans 18 amino acids. With V trimmed by 4 bases and J by 4 bases, 15 bases remained unmatched. Per germline, CDR1 MGHRA and CDR2 YSYEKL. CDR3 coding DNA: TGCGCCAGCAGCCGCTTAAGTGGGGGACCTAGCGGGGCAGATACGCAGTATTTT. Its protein product is CASSRLSGGPSGADTQYF.

Worth noting for this clonotype: A single base separates this from a much larger clone, so it may be a read error. The chain links TRBV4-2 to TRBJ2-3; 16 bases are shared with TRBD2. There are 19 residues in the CDR3. The germline V gene encodes CDR1 LGHNA and CDR2 YNFKEQ. The J segment lost 2 bases and the V segment lost 0 bases, leaving 5 bases of the junction unmatched. DNA of the CDR3: TGTGCCAGCAGCCAAGACGGGACTAGCGGGAGGGCGGACACAGATACGCAGTATTTT. Translated: CASSQDGTSGRADTDTQYF.

This clonotype was detected ten times or more. The CDR3 here is CASSLDGTGELFF. The CDR3 DNA is TGTGCCAGCAGTTTAGACGGGACCGGGGAGCTGTTTTTT. The rearrangement joins TRBV12-3 or TRBV12-4 to TRBJ2-2; D call uncertain. This CDR3 region has 13 residues. Trimming cost V 1 base and J 5 bases, with 5 bases left between them.

The chain employs TRBV20-1 and TRBJ1-5; the D gene is possibly TRBD1 (6 bases). The ends were cut back, 0 bases at V and 4 bases at J, with 16 bases in the middle. The CDR3 length is 16 residues. Germline CDR1 reads DFQATT; CDR2 reads SNEGSKA (reference sequence). CDR3 residues: CSARDRVRGGNQPQHF. CDR3 sequence (DNA): TGCAGTGCTAGAGATCGAGTCAGGGGTGGAAATCAGCCCCAGCATTTT.

This chain connects TRBV21-1 to TRBJ1-2. TRBV21-1 is classified as a pseudogene. The CDR3 extends over 15 amino acids. CDR3 in amino acids: CASISGAGTGYGYTF. The CDR3 DNA reads TGTGCCAGTATCTCGGGTGCAGGGACTGGCTATGGCTACACCTTC.

This clonotype was seen many times. V gene TRBV25-1 combines with J gene TRBJ2-7; D not certain. In germline, CDR1 is MGHDK, CDR2 SYGVNS. The CDR3 consists of 11 residues. Trimming removed 4 bases from V and 6 bases from J, with 7 bases in between. In nucleotides, the CDR3 is TGTGCCAGCAGTGGGTTTAGCGAGCAGTACTTC. Protein: CASSGFSEQYF.

The rearrangement uses TRBV29-1 and TRBJ2-7, with TRBD2 matching 8 bases. The CDR3 length is 11 residues. Looked up from germline, CDR1 is SQVTM and CDR2 is ANQGSEA. V lost 6 bases, J lost 2 bases, and 0 bases stayed unmatched. This CDR3 reads CSVAGAYEQYF. DNA of the CDR3: TGCAGCGTAGCGGGAGCCTACGAGCAGTACTTC.

This clonotype came up many times. For the CDR3, the DNA is TGCAGTGCAACAGGACAGAACTATGGCTACACCTTC. This translates into CSATGQNYGYTF. The chain carries TRBV20-1 and TRBJ1-2; maybe TRBD1 (6 bases). CDR1 and CDR2 from the germline V gene are DFQATT and SNEGSKA (reference sequence). Trimming took off 6 bases at V and 2 bases at J, with 10 bases between the two ends. This CDR3 comprises 12 residues.

By share, this clonotype counts as medium-sized. V gene TRBV29-1 combines with J gene TRBJ1-2; D ambiguous. CDR1 SQVTM and CDR2 ANQGSEA come from the germline V gene. This CDR3 comprises 12 residues. V was trimmed by 0 bases and J by 7 bases, leaving 9 bases between them. In nucleotides, the CDR3 is TGCAGCGTTGAAGATGTAGGCGGTGGCTACACCTTC. The encoded protein is CSVEDVGGGYTF.

This clonotype has ten or more counts. The chain recombines TRBV7-9 with TRBJ1-1, with a tentative D call TRBD1 (5 bases). Deletions cut 5 bases from V and 6 bases from J, with 22 bases between. Germline CDR1 SEHNR, CDR2 FQNEAQ (reference sequence). This CDR3 contains 16 residues. The CDR3 sequence: CASSALVWDQSAEAFF. The CDR3 coding sequence is TGTGCCAGCAGCGCCCTGGTCTGGGACCAAAGCGCTGAAGCTTTCTTT.

The gene calls are TRBV29-1 and TRBJ2-2; possible D gene TRBD2, 5 bases. The CDR3 length is 13 residues. V was shortened by 5 bases and J by 5 bases, with 12 bases between the two germline ends. Germline CDR1 reads SQVTM; CDR2 reads ANQGSEA. The CDR3 region is CSVSVGMTGELFF. CDR3 in DNA: TGCAGCGTTTCCGTCGGGATGACCGGGGAGCTGTTTTTT.

Within the sample, this clonotype is medium-sized. The rearrangement uses TRBV11-2 and TRBJ1-1; no clear D gene. CDR1 is SGHAT, CDR2 FQNNGV, per germline. The length of the CDR3 is 12 residues. V gave up 3 bases and J gave up 7 bases, with 9 bases separating them. CDR3 in amino acids: CASSFDGIEAFF. CDR3 in DNA: TGTGCCAGCAGCTTTGACGGGATTGAAGCTTTCTTT.

CDR3: CASSEVTGELFF. CDR3 nucleotides: TGTGCCAGCAGTGAAGTTACCGGGGAGCTGTTTTTT. The chain is built from TRBV2 and TRBJ2-2; D is undetermined. With 1 base removed from V and 5 bases from J, the gap between germline ends came to 2 bases. Germline CDR1 and CDR2: SNHLY and FYNNEI. CDR3 length: 12 residues. Complete variable domain (other parts from reference TRBV2 and TRBJ2-2): EPEVTQTPSHQVTQMGQEVILRCVPISNHLYFYWYRQILGQKVEFLVSFYNNEISEKSEIFDDQFSVERPDGSNFTLKIRSTKLEDSAMYFCASSEVTGELFFGEGSRLTVL.

V gene TRBV6-2 or TRBV6-3 combines with J gene TRBJ2-7; D is unresolved. Germline CDR1 and CDR2: MNHEY and SVGEGT. The CDR3 consists of 16 residues. V lost 9 bases, J lost 4 bases, and 25 bases lay in between. The CDR3: CASHTPSDPKNYEQYF. CDR3 DNA: TGTGCCAGTCATACCCCCTCCGACCCCAAGAATTACGAGCAGTACTTC.